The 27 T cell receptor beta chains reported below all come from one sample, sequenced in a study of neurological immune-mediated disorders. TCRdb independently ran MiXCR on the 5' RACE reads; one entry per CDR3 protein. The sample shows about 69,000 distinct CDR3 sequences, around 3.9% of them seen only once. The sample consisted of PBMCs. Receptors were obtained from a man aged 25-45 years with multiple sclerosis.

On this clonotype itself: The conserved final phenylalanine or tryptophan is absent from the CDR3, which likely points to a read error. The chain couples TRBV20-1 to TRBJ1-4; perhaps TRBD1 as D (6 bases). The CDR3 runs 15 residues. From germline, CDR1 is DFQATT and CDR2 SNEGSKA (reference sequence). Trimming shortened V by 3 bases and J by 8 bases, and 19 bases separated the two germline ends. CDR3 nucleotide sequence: TGCAGTGCTAGTGCCTACCCCAGGGGCTGGGAAAAACTGTTTAAT. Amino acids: CSASAYPRGWEKLFN.

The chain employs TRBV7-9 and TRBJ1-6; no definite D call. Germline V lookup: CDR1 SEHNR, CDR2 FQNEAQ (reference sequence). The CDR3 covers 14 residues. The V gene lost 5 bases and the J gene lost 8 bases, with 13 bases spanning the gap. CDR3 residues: CASSPGPLHSPLHF. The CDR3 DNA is TGTGCCAGCAGCCCGGGTCCACTGCATTCACCCCTCCACTTT.

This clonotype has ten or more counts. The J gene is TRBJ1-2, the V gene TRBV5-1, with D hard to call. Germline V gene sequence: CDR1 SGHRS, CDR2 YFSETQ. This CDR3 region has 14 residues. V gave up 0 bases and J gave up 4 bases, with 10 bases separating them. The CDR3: CASSLGDTAYGYTF. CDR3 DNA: TGCGCCAGCAGCTTGGGCGACACCGCCTATGGCTACACCTTC.

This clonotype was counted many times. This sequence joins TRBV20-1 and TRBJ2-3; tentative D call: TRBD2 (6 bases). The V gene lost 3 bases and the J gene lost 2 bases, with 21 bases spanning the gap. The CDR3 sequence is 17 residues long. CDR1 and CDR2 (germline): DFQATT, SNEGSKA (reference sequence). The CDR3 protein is CSARPPAGTFVTDTQYF. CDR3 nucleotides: TGCAGTGCTAGGCCACCGGCGGGGACGTTTGTCACAGATACGCAGTATTTT.

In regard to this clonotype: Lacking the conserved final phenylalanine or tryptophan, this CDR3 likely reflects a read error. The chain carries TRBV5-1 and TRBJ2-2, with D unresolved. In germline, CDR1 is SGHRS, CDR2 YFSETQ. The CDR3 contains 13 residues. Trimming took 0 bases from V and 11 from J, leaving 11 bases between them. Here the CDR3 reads CASSLVGPGELFI. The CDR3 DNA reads TGCGCCAGCAGCTTGGTGGGTCCAGGAGAGCTGTTTATT.

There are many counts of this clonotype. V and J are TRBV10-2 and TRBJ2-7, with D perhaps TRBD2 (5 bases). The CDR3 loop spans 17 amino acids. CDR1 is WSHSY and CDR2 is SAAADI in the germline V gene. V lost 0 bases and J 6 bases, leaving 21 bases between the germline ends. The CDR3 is CASSESYFDGKGGEQYF. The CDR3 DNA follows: TGCGCCAGCAGTGAGTCTTACTTTGACGGAAAAGGAGGCGAGCAGTACTTC.

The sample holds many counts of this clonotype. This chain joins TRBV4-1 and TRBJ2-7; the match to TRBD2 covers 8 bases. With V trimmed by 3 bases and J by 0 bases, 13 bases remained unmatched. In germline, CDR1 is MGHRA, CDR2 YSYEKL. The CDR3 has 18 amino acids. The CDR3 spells CASSQGPGRGGPSYEQYF. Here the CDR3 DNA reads TGCGCCAGCAGCCAGGGCCCCGGTCGCGGGGGGCCCTCCTACGAGCAGTACTTC.

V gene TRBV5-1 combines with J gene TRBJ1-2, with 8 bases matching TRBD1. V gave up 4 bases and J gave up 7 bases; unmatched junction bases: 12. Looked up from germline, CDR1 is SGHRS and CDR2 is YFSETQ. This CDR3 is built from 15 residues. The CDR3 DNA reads TGCGCCAGCAGCCCTACGGACAGGGTACCTAGTGGCTACACCTTC. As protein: CASSPTDRVPSGYTF.

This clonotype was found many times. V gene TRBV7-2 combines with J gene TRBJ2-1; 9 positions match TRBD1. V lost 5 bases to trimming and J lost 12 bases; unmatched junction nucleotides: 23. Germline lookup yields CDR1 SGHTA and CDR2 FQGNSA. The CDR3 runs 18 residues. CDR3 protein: CASSPNLAGTGLLSVQFF. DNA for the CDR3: TGTGCCAGCAGCCCAAACCTCGCCGGGACAGGGCTATTATCTGTGCAGTTCTTC.

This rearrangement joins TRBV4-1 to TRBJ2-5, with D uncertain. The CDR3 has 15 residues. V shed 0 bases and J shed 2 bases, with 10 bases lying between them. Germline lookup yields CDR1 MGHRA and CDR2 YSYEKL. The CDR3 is CASSQDGVGQETQYF. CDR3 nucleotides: TGCGCCAGCAGCCAAGATGGGGTAGGGCAAGAGACCCAGTACTTC.

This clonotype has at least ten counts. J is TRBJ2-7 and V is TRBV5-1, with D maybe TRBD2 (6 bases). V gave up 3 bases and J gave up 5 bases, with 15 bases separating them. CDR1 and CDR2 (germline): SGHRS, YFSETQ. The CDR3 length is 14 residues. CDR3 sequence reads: CASSYGGIGNEQYF. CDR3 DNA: TGCGCCAGCAGCTATGGAGGGATAGGCAACGAGCAGTACTTC.

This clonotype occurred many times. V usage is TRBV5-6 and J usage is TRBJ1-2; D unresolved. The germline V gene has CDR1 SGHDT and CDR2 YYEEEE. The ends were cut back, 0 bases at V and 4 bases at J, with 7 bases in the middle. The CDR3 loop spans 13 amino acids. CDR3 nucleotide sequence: TGTGCCAGCAGCTTGGCGCGCGGCTATGGCTACACCTTC. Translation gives CASSLARGYGYTF. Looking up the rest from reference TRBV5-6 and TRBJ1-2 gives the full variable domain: DAGVTQSPTHLIKTRGQQVTLRCSPKSGHDTVSWYQQALGQGPQFIFQYYEEEERQRGNFPDRFSGHQFPNYSSELNVNALLLGDSALYLCASSLARGYGYTFGSGTRLTVV.

The CDR3 sequence: CASSLSGGLGYGYTF. CDR3 DNA: TGTGCCAGCAGCTTAAGTGGAGGGTTAGGCTATGGCTACACCTTC. V gene TRBV7-2 combines with J gene TRBJ1-2; D is ambiguous. CDR1 is SGHTA, CDR2 FQGNSA, per germline. The V gene lost 2 bases and the J gene lost 4 bases, with 14 bases spanning the gap. CDR3 size: 15 residues.

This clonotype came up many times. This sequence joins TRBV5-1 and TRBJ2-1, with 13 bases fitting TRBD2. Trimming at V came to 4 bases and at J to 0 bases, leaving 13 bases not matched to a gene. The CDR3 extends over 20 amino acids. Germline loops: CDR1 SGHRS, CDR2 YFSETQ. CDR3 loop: CASSPQVPGLAGSSYNEQFF. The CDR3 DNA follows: TGCGCCAGCAGCCCACAAGTCCCGGGACTAGCGGGGAGCTCCTACAATGAGCAGTTCTTC.

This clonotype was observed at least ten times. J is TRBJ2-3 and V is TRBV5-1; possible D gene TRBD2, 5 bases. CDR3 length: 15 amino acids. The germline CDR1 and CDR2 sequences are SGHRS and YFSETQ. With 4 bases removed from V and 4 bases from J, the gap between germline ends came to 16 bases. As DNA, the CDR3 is TGCGCCAGCAGCCCCCCCTTTGGGAGCGCAGATACGCAGTATTTT. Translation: CASSPPFGSADTQYF.

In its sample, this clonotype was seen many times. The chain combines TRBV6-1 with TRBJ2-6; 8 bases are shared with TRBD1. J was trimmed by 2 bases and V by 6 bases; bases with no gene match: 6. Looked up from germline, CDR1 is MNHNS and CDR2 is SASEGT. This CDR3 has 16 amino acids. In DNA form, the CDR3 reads TGTGCCAGCAGCCGACAGGGGTCGACTGGGGCCAACGTCCTGACTTTC. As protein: CASSRQGSTGANVLTF.

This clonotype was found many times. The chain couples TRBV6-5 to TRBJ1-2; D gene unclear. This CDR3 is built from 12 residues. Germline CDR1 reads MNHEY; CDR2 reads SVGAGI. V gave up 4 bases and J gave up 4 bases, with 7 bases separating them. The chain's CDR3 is CASSSNPYGYTF. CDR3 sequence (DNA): TGTGCCAGCAGTTCGAACCCCTATGGCTACACCTTC.

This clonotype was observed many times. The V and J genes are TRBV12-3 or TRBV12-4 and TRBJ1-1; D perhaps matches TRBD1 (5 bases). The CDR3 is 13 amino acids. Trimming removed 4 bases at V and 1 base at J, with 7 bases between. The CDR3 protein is CASSYDRNTEAFF. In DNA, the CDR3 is TGTGCCAGCAGTTATGACAGGAACACTGAAGCTTTCTTT.

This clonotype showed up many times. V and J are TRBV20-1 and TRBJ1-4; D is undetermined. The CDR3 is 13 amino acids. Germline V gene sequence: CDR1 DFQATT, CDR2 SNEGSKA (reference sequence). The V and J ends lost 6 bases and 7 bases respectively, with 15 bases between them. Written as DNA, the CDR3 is TGCAGTGCCCATATGGGTGTCGGTGAAAAACTGTTTTTT. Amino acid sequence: CSAHMGVGEKLFF.

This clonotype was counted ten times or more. CDR3 in amino acids: CSVDYGYTF. CDR3 coding DNA: TGCAGCGTCGATTATGGCTACACCTTC. This chain uses TRBV29-1 with TRBJ1-2; D is undetermined. The CDR3 runs 9 residues. Trimming took off 6 bases at V and 5 bases at J, with 4 bases between the two ends. Per germline, CDR1 SQVTM and CDR2 ANQGSEA.

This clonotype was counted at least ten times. DNA for the CDR3: TGTGCCAGCAGCTTTACCACAGGGGGCGCGGGCACTGAAGCTTTCTTT. As protein: CASSFTTGGAGTEAFF. The gene calls are TRBV7-8 and TRBJ1-1; 9 nucleotides line up with TRBD1. The germline gives CDR1 SGHVS, CDR2 FQNEAQ. CDR3 length: 16 residues. The V and J ends lost 3 bases and 4 bases, in that order; junction bases with no gene match: 9.

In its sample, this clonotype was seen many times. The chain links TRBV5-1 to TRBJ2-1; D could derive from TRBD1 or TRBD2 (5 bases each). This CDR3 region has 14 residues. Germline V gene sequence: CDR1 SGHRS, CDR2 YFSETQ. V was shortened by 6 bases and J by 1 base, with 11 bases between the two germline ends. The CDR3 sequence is CASKFGASYNEQFF. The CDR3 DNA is TGCGCCAGCAAGTTCGGGGCGTCCTACAATGAGCAGTTCTTC. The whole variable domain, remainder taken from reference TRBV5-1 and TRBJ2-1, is KAGVTQTPRYLIKTRGQQVTLSCSPISGHRSVSWYQQTPGQGLQFLFEYFSETQRNKGNFPGRFSGRQFSNSRSEMNVSTLELGDSALYLCASKFGASYNEQFFGPGTRLTVL.

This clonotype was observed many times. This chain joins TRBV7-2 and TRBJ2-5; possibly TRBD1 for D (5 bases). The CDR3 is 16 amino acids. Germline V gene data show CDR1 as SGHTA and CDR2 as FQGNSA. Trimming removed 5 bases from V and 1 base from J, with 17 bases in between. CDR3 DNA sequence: TGTGCCAGCAGCCCACTGTCAACAGGACCCCAAGAGACCCAGTACTTC. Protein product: CASSPLSTGPQETQYF.

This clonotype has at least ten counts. Here the CDR3 reads CASSFHVGLDTQYF. The CDR3 bases are TGTGCCAGCAGCTTTCATGTAGGTTTGGATACGCAGTATTTT. The chain links TRBV7-2 to TRBJ2-3; D ambiguous. CDR1 SGHTA and CDR2 FQGNSA come from the germline V gene. V dropped 3 bases and J dropped 6 bases, with 13 bases sitting between them. The CDR3 is 14 amino acids. The full variable domain, in which reference TRBV7-2 and TRBJ2-3 provide the parts outside the CDR3, is GAGVSQSPSNKVTEKGKDVELRCDPISGHTALYWYRQSLGQGLEFLIYFQGNSAPDKSGLPSDRFSAERTGGSVSTLTIQRTQQEDSAVYLCASSFHVGLDTQYFGPGTRLTVL.

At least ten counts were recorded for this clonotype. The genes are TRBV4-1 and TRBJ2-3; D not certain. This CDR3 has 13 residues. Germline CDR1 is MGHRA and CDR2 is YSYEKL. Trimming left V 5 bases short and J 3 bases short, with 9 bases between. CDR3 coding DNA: TGCGCCAGCAGCGAAAGATTGACAGATACGCAGTATTTT. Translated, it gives CASSERLTDTQYF.

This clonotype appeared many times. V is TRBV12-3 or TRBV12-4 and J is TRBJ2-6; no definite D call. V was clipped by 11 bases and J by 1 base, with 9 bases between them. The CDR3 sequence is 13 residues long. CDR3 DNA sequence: TGTGCCTCCTCGGAGTCTGGGGCCAACGTCCTGACTTTC. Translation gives CASSESGANVLTF.

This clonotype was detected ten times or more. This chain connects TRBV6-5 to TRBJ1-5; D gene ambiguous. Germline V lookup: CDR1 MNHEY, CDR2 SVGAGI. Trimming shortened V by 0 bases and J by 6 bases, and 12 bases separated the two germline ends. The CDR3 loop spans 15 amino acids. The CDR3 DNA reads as TGTGCCAGCAGTTACTCGATGGTGGCACGTCAGCCCCAGCATTTT. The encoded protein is CASSYSMVARQPQHF.